The clone carrying this T cell receptor (beta chain) was seen repeatedly, ten times or more. Antigen: not known. The CDR3 is 17 residues long. Trimming took off 5 bases at V and 4 bases at J, with 18 bases between the two ends. The V gene's germline CDR1 is SEHNR and CDR2 FQNEAQ (reference sequence). The study amplified TCR beta CDR3 regions using RNA transcripts. RT-PCR in the first round used HTBI primers; a second-round multiplex PCR followed. A single record per CDR3 protein comes from TCRdb applying MiXCR to the multiplex PCR reads. The sample lists around 1,000,000 distinct CDR3 sequences; roughly 35% were seen once. This sample is part of a study of Graves' ophthalmopathy and Graves' hyperthyroidism. Study-level information: Researchers classed hyperthyroidism as stable given no ophthalmopathy within 18 months of follow-up. Regarding the study as a whole: Blood was where most expanded thyroid clonotypes above 0.001 frequency also turned up.

The hyperthyroidism patients had a new diagnosis of under 2 months' duration and were aged 18 to 65. This chain links TRBV7-9 with TRBJ1-6, with D perhaps TRBD1 (6 bases). Sequencing was carried out using peripheral blood or thyroid tissue (not recorded which). The TCR was taken from an adult man with Graves' hyperthyroidism. The CDR3 here is CASSPRAGATYNSPLHF. CDR3 coding DNA: TGTGCCAGCAGCCCTCGTGCAGGGGCAACTTATAATTCACCCCTCCACTTT.